This T cell receptor (beta chain) is from a study of shared clonotypes between healthy human individuals. Naive CD8 cells, CD45RO-negative and positively selected for CCR7, excluded terminally differentiated effector memory CD45RA+ cells. CDR3 length: 16 residues. V dropped 1 base and J dropped 5; count of bases not matched to a gene: 7. CDR1 is SGDLS, CDR2 YYNGEE, per germline. This table comes from immunoSEQ multiplex PCR, and its TCRdb copy is limited to in-frame clones, with some not included. The sample records about 2.1 million clones, roughly 91% being singletons. The TCR originated in a man aged 18 to 35 in good health. Some clones in this sample may be carry-over from other donors' samples. This chain joins TRBV9 and TRBJ2-3; TRBD2 matches at 10 bases. Sequenced material: naive CD8+ T cells from PBMCs. In DNA form, the CDR3 reads TGTGCCAGCAGCGTATGGCAGCGGGAGGGGTTAGATACGCAGTATTTT. This encodes CASSVWQREGLDTQYF.